These 21 T cell receptor beta chains share one sample of origin, sequenced in a study of early T cells in non-severe SARS-CoV-2 infection. TCRdb reprocessed the 5' RACE reads with MiXCR, giving one entry per CDR3 protein. The sample yields fewer than 80,000 distinct CDR3 sequences, less than 15% seen once. Sample: whole blood. These receptors were obtained from an adult who was a healthcare worker with PCR-confirmed SARS-CoV-2 infection or an uninfected control (not recorded which).

This clonotype has a handful of counts. J is TRBJ2-7 and V is TRBV6-5; 10 bases match TRBD1. Trimming took 7 bases from V and 9 from J; bases not matched to a gene: 15. CDR3 length equals 15 residues. CDR1 MNHEY and CDR2 SVGAGI come from the germline V gene. The CDR3 is CASTPPGQGPQGQYF. CDR3 nucleotides: TGTGCCAGCACCCCTCCGGGACAGGGGCCCCAGGGGCAGTACTTC.

This clonotype was picked up many times. V usage is TRBV20-1 and J usage is TRBJ2-1; maybe TRBD2 (7 bases). V was shortened by 1 base and J by 10 bases, with 11 bases between the two germline ends. CDR1 and CDR2 (germline): DFQATT, SNEGSKA (reference sequence). This CDR3 is 12 amino acids long. The CDR3 DNA is TGCAGTGCTAGAGGAAGGGGGGGCGAGCAGTTCTTC. Protein product: CSARGRGGEQFF.

This clonotype was counted ten times or more. The chain is built from TRBV28 and TRBJ2-7; maybe TRBD2 (6 bases). The germline gives CDR1 MDHEN, CDR2 SYDVKM. CDR3 length equals 18 residues. Trimming stripped 6 bases from V and 6 bases from J, with 30 bases between. The CDR3 nucleotides are TGTGCCAGCAGCTCCCCGGGGAGGCTATCAGAGGTCCCGGGCGAGCAGTACTTC. Translation: CASSSPGRLSEVPGEQYF. The full variable domain, its missing parts supplied by reference TRBV28 and TRBJ2-7, is DVKVTQSSRYLVKRTGEKVFLECVQDMDHENMFWYRQDPGLGLRLIYFSYDVKMKEKGDIPEGYSVSREKKERFSLILESASTNQTSMYLCASSSPGRLSEVPGEQYFGPGTRLTVT.

This clonotype was counted between two and nine times. The rearrangement joins TRBV5-5 to TRBJ2-7, with a weak D call TRBD1 (5 bases). Germline V gives CDR1 SGHKS, CDR2 YYEKEE (reference sequence). The CDR3 covers 14 residues. Trimming shortened V by 0 bases and J by 5 bases, and 12 bases separated the two germline ends. CDR3 loop: CASSLGAGSDEQYF. The CDR3 bases are TGTGCCAGCAGCTTGGGAGCAGGGTCGGACGAGCAGTACTTC.

This clonotype has ten or more counts. This chain links TRBV6-6 with TRBJ1-4; 7 nucleotides match TRBD1. The junction had 10 bases not matched to a gene; V was cut back by 4 bases and J by 8 bases. This CDR3 comprises 15 residues. In germline, CDR1 is MNHNY, CDR2 SVGAGI (reference sequence). As DNA, the CDR3 is TGTGCCAGCAGTTCTAGTAGGAGGGGGCAAGAAAAACTGTTTTTT. Protein sequence: CASSSSRRGQEKLFF.

This clonotype appeared many times. This chain uses TRBV7-8 with TRBJ2-4; no reliable D call. CDR1 and CDR2 (germline): SGHVS, FQNEAQ. Trimming stripped 4 bases from V and 8 bases from J, with 18 bases between. The CDR3 extends over 15 amino acids. CDR3: CASSSVKGPTDIQYF. The CDR3, as DNA: TGTGCCAGCAGCTCGGTTAAGGGCCCTACCGACATTCAGTACTTC.

This chain links TRBV30 with TRBJ2-1; D may be TRBD2 (6 bases). The V and J ends lost 2 bases and 5 bases respectively, with 16 bases between them. CDR1 and CDR2 (germline): GTSNPN, SVGIG (reference sequence). This CDR3 is 15 amino acids long. The CDR3 DNA is TGTGCCTGGAGTCCTGACTGGCGGGGAAACAATGAGCAGTTCTTC. Translated: CAWSPDWRGNNEQFF.

V usage is TRBV10-3 and J usage is TRBJ2-5; 7 bases fit TRBD1. The CDR3 has 14 amino acids. Germline trimming cut 6 bases from V and 2 bases from J; bases unmatched to any gene: 6. CDR1 is ENHRY and CDR2 is SYGVKD in the germline V gene. This CDR3 is CAISKDRAQETQYF. Written as DNA, the CDR3 is TGTGCCATCAGCAAAGACAGGGCACAAGAGACCCAGTACTTC.

This clonotype was observed at least ten times. This chain joins TRBV11-2 and TRBJ2-2; no reliable D call. CDR3 length: 15 amino acids. Trimming cost V 0 bases and J 5 bases, with 10 bases left between them. Per germline, CDR1 SGHAT and CDR2 FQNNGV. This chain's CDR3 is CASSLEGPPTGELFF. In DNA, the CDR3 is TGTGCCAGCAGCTTAGAGGGCCCCCCGACCGGGGAGCTGTTTTTT.

This clonotype was picked up many times. The chain carries TRBV28 and TRBJ2-7; possibly TRBD1 for D (6 bases). CDR1 and CDR2 from the germline V gene are MDHEN and SYDVKM. The ends were cut back, 6 bases at V and 3 bases at J, with 15 bases in the middle. This CDR3 has 14 residues. The CDR3 reads CASSRRDTHYEQYF. CDR3 bases: TGTGCCAGCAGCCGCCGGGACACTCACTACGAGCAGTACTTC.

This clonotype was recorded many times. The chain employs TRBV6-5 and TRBJ2-7; 8 nucleotides line up with TRBD2. Germline V CDR1 and CDR2: MNHEY, SVGAGI. V dropped 0 bases and J dropped 4; count of bases not matched to a gene: 5. The CDR3 totals 15 residues. CDR3 DNA sequence: TGTGCCAGCAGTTACTCGTCTAGCGGGCATTACGAGCAGTACTTC. Translating gives CASSYSSSGHYEQYF.

The rearrangement links TRBV18 to TRBJ2-3; no firm D call. The germline gives CDR1 KGHSH, CDR2 LQKENI. The CDR3 sequence is 13 residues long. Trimming left V 8 bases short and J 2 bases short, with 11 bases between. The CDR3 DNA is TGTGCCAGCACGATAAGCGTCACAGATACGCAGTATTTT. It translates to CASTISVTDTQYF.

The chain joins TRBV20-1 to TRBJ2-7; D uncertain. Germline values: CDR1 DFQATT, CDR2 SNEGSKA (reference sequence). The CDR3 sequence is 13 residues long. V gave up 6 bases and J gave up 0 bases, with 12 bases separating them. The CDR3 DNA reads TGCAGTGCCATGACTCTTACCTCCTACGAGCAGTACTTC. It yields the protein CSAMTLTSYEQYF.

CDR3: CASKENSNTGELFF. DNA of the CDR3: TGTGCCAGCAAAGAGAACTCGAACACCGGGGAGCTGTTTTTT. V is TRBV2 and J is TRBJ2-2; D remains ambiguous. Trimming left V 7 bases short and J 0 bases short, with 9 bases between. The CDR3 covers 14 residues. CDR1 is SNHLY, CDR2 FYNNEI, per germline.

This clonotype was picked up many times. The chain has TRBV9 and TRBJ2-1; D could derive from TRBD1 or TRBD2 (6 bases each). The CDR3 is made up of 14 amino acids. Germline lookup yields CDR1 SGDLS and CDR2 YYNGEE. Trimming shortened V by 2 bases and J by 7 bases, and 13 bases separated the two germline ends. CDR3 sequence reads: CASSVMGAGNEQFF. The DNA for the CDR3 is TGTGCCAGCAGCGTCATGGGGGCGGGGAATGAGCAGTTCTTC.

At least ten counts were recorded for this clonotype. V is TRBV20-1 and J is TRBJ2-1; 8 bases match TRBD2. In germline, CDR1 is DFQATT, CDR2 SNEGSKA (reference sequence). The J segment lost 8 bases and the V segment lost 8 bases, leaving 20 bases of the junction unmatched. The CDR3 sequence is 16 residues long. The CDR3 nucleotides read TGCAGTATGAATATGCGGAGTAGCGGGGTAGCGGATGAGCAGTTCTTC. This sequence encodes CSMNMRSSGVADEQFF.

This clonotype was counted a few times. The chain combines TRBV29-1 with TRBJ2-3; possibly TRBD2 for D (6 bases). The V end lost 8 bases, the J end lost 5 bases, and 14 bases lay between the germline ends. There are 12 residues in the CDR3. The germline CDR1 and CDR2 sequences are SQVTM and ANQGSEA. This chain's CDR3 is CSYGGPGDTQYF. In DNA, the CDR3 is TGCAGCTATGGAGGGCCTGGAGATACGCAGTATTTT.

The chain employs TRBV10-3 and TRBJ1-5; 9 bases align to TRBD1. V trimming: 4 bases; J trimming: 2 bases; junction bases outside the gene matches: 3. The length of the CDR3 is 15 residues. Germline V CDR1 and CDR2: ENHRY, SYGVKD. In nucleotides, the CDR3 is TGTGCCATCAGTGGGACAGGGGACGGCAATCAGCCCCAGCATTTT. This sequence encodes CAISGTGDGNQPQHF.

The chain uses TRBV2 and TRBJ2-2; 7 bases are shared with TRBD2. V lost 2 bases to trimming and J lost 4 bases; unmatched junction nucleotides: 4. CDR1 and CDR2 from the germline V gene are SNHLY and FYNNEI. This CDR3 region has 15 residues. CDR3 DNA: TGTGCCAGCAGTGAAAGAGCGGGAAGCACCGGGGAGCTGTTTTTT. It yields the protein CASSERAGSTGELFF.

The V call is TRBV6-5, the J call TRBJ2-1; either TRBD1 or TRBD2 may fit D (5 bases each). The CDR3 spans 15 residues. Germline CDR1 is MNHEY and CDR2 is SVGAGI. V shed 2 bases and J shed 0 bases, with 8 bases lying between them. The chain's CDR3 is CASSYAGSSYNEQFF. In DNA, the CDR3 is TGTGCCAGCAGTTACGCAGGGAGCTCCTACAATGAGCAGTTCTTC.

This clonotype was observed at least ten times. A junction boundary mismatches the germline segment, possibly from a read error. This rearrangement joins TRBV2 to TRBJ2-7, with 7 bases lining up with TRBD2. CDR3 length: 13 residues. Germline values: CDR1 SNHLY, CDR2 FYNNEI. The CDR3 loop is CARTSDVRHSIDF. The CDR3 DNA reads as TGTGCCAGAACTAGCGACGTCCGTCATTCTATTGACTTC.